These 20 T cell receptor beta chains were sequenced from one sample in a study of CD8 T cells in ankylosing spondylitis. TCRdb passed the 5' RACE reads through MiXCR, listing each CDR3 protein once. Of a few hundred thousand distinct CDR3 sequences detected, less than 9.5% appear once; the ten largest clones hold just over 14%. Antigens of these TCRs are unknown. Broader study findings: For ankylosing spondylitis blood, a TCR beta motif of under 10 highly homologous variants appeared characteristic.

The specimen sequenced was blood, either unsorted or a sorted T cell fraction (not recorded which). The receptor source for this set is a male donor with ankylosing spondylitis.

This clonotype was counted a few times. The genes are TRBV9 and TRBJ1-5, with D uncertain. Per the germline V gene, CDR1 is SGDLS and CDR2 is YYNGEE. The CDR3 has 14 residues. Trimming removed 0 bases from V and 4 bases from J, with 8 bases in between. CDR3 residues: CASSVGPSNQPQHF. DNA of the CDR3: TGTGCCAGCAGCGTAGGACCCTCGAATCAGCCCCAGCATTTT.

The chain links TRBV27 to TRBJ2-5; D not resolved. The CDR3 runs to 13 residues. Germline V gives CDR1 MNHEY, CDR2 SMNVEV (reference sequence). Trimming took 6 bases from V and 3 from J, leaving 11 bases between them. CDR3 sequence: CASRTNTKETQYF. The DNA of the CDR3 is TGTGCCAGCAGAACCAATACTAAAGAGACCCAGTACTTC.

This clonotype was observed a few times. The chain employs TRBV7-9 and TRBJ2-3; 7 nucleotides align to TRBD1. CDR1 is SEHNR, CDR2 FQNEAQ, per germline (reference sequence). The J segment lost 1 base and the V segment lost 5 bases, leaving 6 bases of the junction unmatched. CDR3 length equals 15 residues. DNA of the CDR3: TGTGCCAGCAGCCGGGCCCAGGGGGGCACAGATACGCAGTATTTT. Translation gives CASSRAQGGTDTQYF.

This clonotype appeared many times. The CDR3 sequence: CASTVSGTSYEQYF. CDR3 sequence (DNA): TGTGCCAGCACAGTTAGCGGAACTTCCTACGAGCAGTACTTC. The gene calls are TRBV12-3 or TRBV12-4 and TRBJ2-7; D might be TRBD2 (6 bases). The CDR3 has 14 residues. Trimming took 7 bases from V and 1 from J, leaving 14 bases between them.

This chain uses TRBV2 with TRBJ2-1; D could derive from TRBD1 or TRBD2 (5 bases each). Germline loops: CDR1 SNHLY, CDR2 FYNNEI. V was shortened by 11 bases and J by 5 bases, with 22 bases between the two germline ends. This CDR3 region has 15 residues. CDR3 DNA: TGTGCCCGAGTGGGGACGGGGACGATAGACAATGAGCAGTTCTTC. It yields the protein CARVGTGTIDNEQFF.

This clonotype was found a few times. The chain combines TRBV4-1 with TRBJ2-4; 8 bases align to TRBD1. CDR1 and CDR2 (germline): MGHRA, YSYEKL. V lost 0 bases to trimming and J lost 1 base; unmatched junction nucleotides: 11. The CDR3 totals 19 residues. Here the CDR3 reads CASSQDRDRSLGAKNIQYF. CDR3 bases: TGCGCCAGCAGCCAAGATCGGGACAGGTCCCTTGGGGCCAAAAACATTCAGTACTTC.

The rearrangement uses TRBV5-6 and TRBJ2-1; TRBD2 might be the D (6 bases). Germline CDR1 and CDR2: SGHDT and YYEEEE. The length of the CDR3 is 15 residues. Trimming left V 4 bases short and J 2 bases short, with 13 bases between. CDR3 nucleotide sequence: TGTGCCAGCAGCCCGGGACTGCGAACCTACAATGAGCAGTTCTTC. Translated: CASSPGLRTYNEQFF. Together with reference TRBV5-6 and TRBJ2-1, the CDR3 gives the full variable domain: DAGVTQSPTHLIKTRGQQVTLRCSPKSGHDTVSWYQQALGQGPQFIFQYYEEEERQRGNFPDRFSGHQFPNYSSELNVNALLLGDSALYLCASSPGLRTYNEQFFGPGTRLTVL.

This clonotype has more than one count but fewer than ten. The rearrangement links TRBV5-1 to TRBJ2-5, with a weak D call TRBD2 (5 bases). CDR1 is SGHRS, CDR2 YFSETQ, per germline. V shed 1 base and J shed 1 base, with 14 bases lying between them. CDR3 length: 16 residues. CDR3 amino acids: CASSLNSRAGQETQYF. The CDR3 DNA reads as TGCGCCAGCAGCTTGAATTCTAGGGCGGGCCAAGAGACCCAGTACTTC.

J is TRBJ1-5 and V is TRBV20-1, with 10 bases matching TRBD1. The CDR3 has 19 residues. J lost 2 bases, V lost 0 bases, and 13 bases had no gene match. From germline, CDR1 is DFQATT and CDR2 SNEGSKA (reference sequence). CDR3 sequence reads: CSARDLSSIGQGGNQPQHF. In DNA, the CDR3 is TGCAGTGCTAGAGATCTCAGTTCCATCGGACAGGGGGGCAATCAGCCCCAGCATTTT.

There are a few counts of this clonotype. This rearrangement joins TRBV2 to TRBJ2-5; D remains unclear. The CDR3 loop spans 15 amino acids. Trimming cost V 1 base and J 5 bases, with 14 bases left between them. Germline V gives CDR1 SNHLY, CDR2 FYNNEI. In DNA, the CDR3 is TGTGCCAGCAGTGAAGATCTGGGGTCCGCGGAGACCCAGTACTTC. Translating gives CASSEDLGSAETQYF.

This clonotype showed up just a few times. The V and J genes are TRBV3-1 and TRBJ1-1, with TRBD1 matching 8 bases. Per the germline V gene, CDR1 is LGHDT and CDR2 is YNNKEL (reference sequence). The CDR3 loop spans 18 amino acids. V was pared by 2 bases and J by 8 bases, with 19 bases of the junction left unmatched. CDR3 in amino acids: CASSQPTHFRGRTLEAFF. In nucleotides, the CDR3 is TGTGCCAGCAGCCAACCAACACATTTCAGGGGGCGTACCTTGGAAGCTTTCTTT.

This clonotype was recorded a few times. This rearrangement joins TRBV7-6 to TRBJ2-5; D remains unclear. V shed 5 bases and J shed 2 bases, with 9 bases lying between them. The CDR3 contains 13 residues. CDR1 and CDR2 from the germline V gene are SGHVS and FNYEAQ. The DNA of the CDR3 is TGTGCCAGCAGCCCTGGTATGCAAGAGACCCAGTACTTC. Translation: CASSPGMQETQYF.

The DNA for the CDR3 is TGTGCCAGCAGCATGATAGCGGCAGATACGCAGTATTTT. Translation: CASSMIAADTQYF. The chain is built from TRBV7-2 and TRBJ2-3; D possibly corresponds to TRBD2 (6 bases). CDR1 and CDR2 (germline): SGHTA, FQGNSA. V shed 5 bases and J shed 4 bases, with 10 bases lying between them. The CDR3 loop spans 13 amino acids.

Only a few counts were recorded for this clonotype. The chain joins TRBV18 to TRBJ2-7; D is tentatively TRBD1 or TRBD2 (5 bases each). This CDR3 is built from 12 residues. CDR1 is KGHSH, CDR2 LQKENI, per germline. The V and J ends lost 6 bases and 4 bases respectively, with 10 bases between them. CDR3 in DNA: TGTGCCAGCTCTTGGGACGAGTACGAGCAGTACTTC. Translation: CASSWDEYEQYF.

The chain employs TRBV11-2 and TRBJ2-1; TRBD2 matches at 15 bases. V gave up 5 bases and J gave up 2 bases; unmatched junction bases: 13. The germline V gene encodes CDR1 SGHAT and CDR2 FQNNGV. The CDR3 totals 20 residues. The CDR3, as DNA: TGTGCCAGCAGCCCCCGATCGGGACTAGCGGGAGGCGGAACCTACAATGAGCAGTTCTTC. Translating it yields CASSPRSGLAGGGTYNEQFF.

The chain employs TRBV12-3 or TRBV12-4 and TRBJ1-6; D is unresolved. V was pared by 0 bases and J by 10 bases, with 10 bases between. The CDR3 extends over 14 amino acids. CDR3 coding DNA: TGTGCCAGCAGTTTAGCAGGGCGGCGATCACCCCTCCACTTT. Translated, it gives CASSLAGRRSPLHF.

This clonotype was found a few times. The CDR3 DNA follows: TGTGCCAGCTCACCGGGGGAAGGGGCCTCCACAGATACGCAGTATTTT. Protein product: CASSPGEGASTDTQYF. The gene calls are TRBV18 and TRBJ2-3, with D possibly being TRBD1 or TRBD2 (5 bases each). This CDR3 region has 16 residues. Trimming removed 3 bases from V and 2 bases from J, with 15 bases in between. CDR1 and CDR2 (germline): KGHSH, LQKENI.

This clonotype was counted between two and nine times. The rearrangement joins TRBV9 to TRBJ2-1; D is uncertain. Per germline, CDR1 SGDLS and CDR2 YYNGEE. V gave up 0 bases and J gave up 9 bases, with 10 bases separating them. The CDR3 contains 13 residues. The CDR3 sequence: CASSVVLDGEQFF. The CDR3 DNA sequence: TGTGCCAGCAGCGTAGTACTTGACGGTGAGCAGTTCTTC.

The chain couples TRBV5-1 to TRBJ2-7; D perhaps matches TRBD2 (9 bases). Trimming left V 4 bases short and J 2 bases short, with 28 bases between. Germline V gene data show CDR1 as SGHRS and CDR2 as YFSETQ. CDR3 size: 19 residues. The CDR3 region is CASSIRGQGLAGRTYEQYF. CDR3 sequence (DNA): TGCGCCAGCAGCATCCGAGGACAGGGCCTAGCGGGACGCACCTACGAGCAGTACTTC.

This clonotype was recorded a few times. V gene TRBV7-9 combines with J gene TRBJ2-1, with D tentatively TRBD1 (6 bases). The CDR3 covers 15 residues. V lost 5 bases to trimming and J lost 4 bases, with 15 bases between them. Germline loops: CDR1 SEHNR, CDR2 FQNEAQ (reference sequence). The DNA for the CDR3 is TGTGCCAGCAGCCACCCCGGACAGACGTACAATGAGCAGTTCTTC. Translating it yields CASSHPGQTYNEQFF.